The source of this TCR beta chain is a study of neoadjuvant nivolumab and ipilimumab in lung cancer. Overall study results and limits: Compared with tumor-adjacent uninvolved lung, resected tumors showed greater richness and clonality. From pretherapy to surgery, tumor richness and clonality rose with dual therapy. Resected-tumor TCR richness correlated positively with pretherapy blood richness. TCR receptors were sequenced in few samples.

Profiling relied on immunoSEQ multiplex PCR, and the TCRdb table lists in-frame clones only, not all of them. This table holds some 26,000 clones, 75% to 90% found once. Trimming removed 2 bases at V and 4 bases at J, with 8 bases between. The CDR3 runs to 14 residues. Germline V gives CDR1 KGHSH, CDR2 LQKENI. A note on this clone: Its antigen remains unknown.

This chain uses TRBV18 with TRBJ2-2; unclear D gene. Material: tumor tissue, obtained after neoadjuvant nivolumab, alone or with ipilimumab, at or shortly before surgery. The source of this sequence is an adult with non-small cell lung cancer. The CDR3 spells CASSPDTRTGELFF. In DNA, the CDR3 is TGTGCCAGCTCACCAGACACCCGCACCGGGGAGCTGTTTTTT.